These T cell receptor beta chains were read from a single sample in a study of blood T cells in healthy people across ages. Each CDR3 protein gets one entry after TCRdb re-called the 5' RACE reads with MiXCR. The table has roughly 500,000 distinct CDR3 sequences, about 25% seen once. These data are also associated with another study on T cells of mothers and their children.

Material for sequencing was blood. The receptor source for this set is a boy between 5 and 17 years old in good health. The CDR3 runs from the conserved cysteine through the conserved F or W. Fields, in order: CDR3 protein, CDR3 DNA, D gene, V gene, clone size, J gene. The D gene is left open where the match is weak. Clone size is given for some rows only: seen once, a few or many times, or a class if the clone is expanded.

cdr3_aa: CASRGRRINEQFF; cdr3_nt: TGTGCCAGCAGGGGCCGAAGAATCAATGAGCAGTTCTTC; d_call: -; v_call: TRBV12-3/TRBV12-4; clone_size: few; j_call: TRBJ2-1
cdr3_aa: CSVGGQINIYEQYF; cdr3_nt: TGCAGCGTAGGAGGACAAATAAACATCTACGAGCAGTACTTC; d_call: -; v_call: TRBV29-1; clone_size: many; j_call: TRBJ2-7
cdr3_aa: CASTNSPLHF; cdr3_nt: TGTGCCAGCACTAATTCACCCCTCCACTTT; d_call: -; v_call: TRBV27; clone_size: few; j_call: TRBJ1-6
cdr3_aa: CASSRSLTHNEQFF; cdr3_nt: TGTGCCAGCAGCCGCAGTCTAACCCACAATGAGCAGTTCTTC; d_call: -; v_call: TRBV3-1; clone_size: -; j_call: TRBJ2-1
cdr3_aa: CASSSPTGFGEKLFF; cdr3_nt: TGTGCCAGCAGTTCGCCGACCGGCTTCGGGGAAAAACTGTTTTTT; d_call: -; v_call: TRBV25-1; clone_size: -; j_call: TRBJ1-4
cdr3_aa: CASSFGIGGYEQYF; cdr3_nt: TGCGCCAGCAGTTTTGGAATCGGCGGCTACGAGCAGTACTTC; d_call: -; v_call: TRBV5-1; clone_size: -; j_call: TRBJ2-7
cdr3_aa: CASSRTSGSDNEQFF; cdr3_nt: TGTGCCAGCAGCCGGACTAGCGGGAGTGATAATGAGCAGTTCTTC; d_call: TRBD2; v_call: TRBV4-2; clone_size: -; j_call: TRBJ2-1
cdr3_aa: CSASGRFTDTQYF; cdr3_nt: TGCAGTGCTAGCGGGAGATTCACAGATACGCAGTATTTT; d_call: -; v_call: TRBV20-1; clone_size: -; j_call: TRBJ2-3
cdr3_aa: CSQTDPEPYEQYF; cdr3_nt: TGCAGTCAGACAGACCCCGAACCCTACGAGCAGTACTTC; d_call: -; v_call: TRBV20-1; clone_size: -; j_call: TRBJ2-7
cdr3_aa: CASSKSGQETQYF; cdr3_nt: TGTGCCAGCAGCAAAAGCGGCCAAGAGACCCAGTACTTC; d_call: -; v_call: TRBV7-3; clone_size: few; j_call: TRBJ2-5
cdr3_aa: CASSETRSSYEQYF; cdr3_nt: TGTGCCAGCAGCGAGACTAGGAGCTCCTACGAGCAGTACTTC; d_call: -; v_call: TRBV7-9; clone_size: -; j_call: TRBJ2-7
cdr3_aa: CASSVGGVGGNTMYF; cdr3_nt: TGTGCCAGCAGCGTAGGGGGGGTAGGTGGAAACACCATGTATTTT; d_call: -; v_call: TRBV9; clone_size: -; j_call: TRBJ1-3
cdr3_aa: CASSESGEVGGYTF; cdr3_nt: TGTGCCAGCAGTGAATCTGGGGAGGTGGGCGGCTACACCTTC; d_call: -; v_call: TRBV25-1; clone_size: -; j_call: TRBJ1-2
cdr3_aa: CSVRAGGPHNEQFF; cdr3_nt: TGCAGCGTTCGAGCGGGAGGCCCCCACAATGAGCAGTTCTTC; d_call: TRBD2; v_call: TRBV29-1; clone_size: few; j_call: TRBJ2-1
cdr3_aa: CASSPGEINTGELFF; cdr3_nt: TGCGCCAGCAGCCCCGGCGAGATCAACACCGGGGAGCTGTTTTTT; d_call: -; v_call: TRBV5-1; clone_size: -; j_call: TRBJ2-2
cdr3_aa: CASSGRDGSYEQYF; cdr3_nt: TGTGCCAGCAGCGGCCGGGACGGCTCCTACGAGCAGTACTTC; d_call: -; v_call: TRBV9; clone_size: -; j_call: TRBJ2-7
cdr3_aa: CASSLGTTYTGELFF; cdr3_nt: TGCGCCAGCAGCTTGGGGACTACTTACACCGGGGAGCTGTTTTTT; d_call: -; v_call: TRBV5-1; clone_size: -; j_call: TRBJ2-2
cdr3_aa: CASSPTSVWGGTGKLFF; cdr3_nt: TGTGCCAGCTCACCCACTTCCGTTTGGGGGGGGACTGGAAAACTGTTTTTT; d_call: -; v_call: TRBV18; clone_size: -; j_call: TRBJ1-4
cdr3_aa: CASSLGLASLGEQYF; cdr3_nt: TGTGCCAGCAGCTTAGGGCTAGCCTCCCTTGGCGAGCAGTACTTC; d_call: -; v_call: TRBV13; clone_size: -; j_call: TRBJ2-7
cdr3_aa: CASSQGLADFTDTQYF; cdr3_nt: TGTGCCAGCAGCCAGGGACTAGCGGATTTCACAGATACGCAGTATTTT; d_call: TRBD2; v_call: TRBV14; clone_size: -; j_call: TRBJ2-3
cdr3_aa: CASSASTGRVREQYF; cdr3_nt: TGTGCCAGCAGCGCATCGACAGGGAGGGTACGCGAGCAGTACTTC; d_call: -; v_call: TRBV7-9; clone_size: few; j_call: TRBJ2-7
cdr3_aa: CASSPRGASSYEQYF; cdr3_nt: TGTGCCAGCAGCCCCAGGGGGGCCAGCTCCTACGAGCAGTACTTC; d_call: -; v_call: TRBV2; clone_size: few; j_call: TRBJ2-7
cdr3_aa: CASSLSGGFSYEQYF; cdr3_nt: TGTGCCAGCAGCTTATCTGGCGGTTTCTCCTACGAGCAGTACTTC; d_call: -; v_call: TRBV7-2; clone_size: many; j_call: TRBJ2-7
cdr3_aa: CASSQDDATDYGYTF; cdr3_nt: TGCGCCAGCAGCCAAGATGACGCGACGGACTATGGCTACACCTTC; d_call: -; v_call: TRBV4-1; clone_size: -; j_call: TRBJ1-2
cdr3_aa: CASSLTATYEQYF; cdr3_nt: TGTGCCAGCAGCCTGACCGCAACCTACGAGCAGTACTTC; d_call: -; v_call: TRBV5-1; clone_size: many; j_call: TRBJ2-7
cdr3_aa: CASGRGTEAFF; cdr3_nt: TGCGCCAGCGGAAGAGGCACTGAAGCTTTCTTT; d_call: -; v_call: TRBV5-1; clone_size: -; j_call: TRBJ1-1
cdr3_aa: CASSLVPAAGQETQYF; cdr3_nt: TGTGCCAGCAGTTTAGTTCCCGCCGCGGGGCAAGAGACCCAGTACTTC; d_call: -; v_call: TRBV28; clone_size: few; j_call: TRBJ2-5
cdr3_aa: CASSQVGAGGLSTNYGYTF; cdr3_nt: TGCGCCAGCAGCCAAGTCGGGGCAGGGGGCCTTTCTACTAACTATGGCTACACCTTC; d_call: TRBD1; v_call: TRBV4-3; clone_size: few; j_call: TRBJ1-2
cdr3_aa: CASRQGEAASTDTQYF; cdr3_nt: TGTGCCAGCAGGCAGGGCGAGGCCGCTAGCACAGATACGCAGTATTTT; d_call: -; v_call: TRBV7-9; clone_size: few; j_call: TRBJ2-3
cdr3_aa: CASSLEAGASYEQYF; cdr3_nt: TGCGCCAGCAGCTTGGAAGCGGGGGCCTCCTACGAGCAGTACTTC; d_call: TRBD2; v_call: TRBV5-1; clone_size: -; j_call: TRBJ2-7
cdr3_aa: CSARVVGEETQYF; cdr3_nt: TGCAGTGCTAGAGTAGTAGGTGAAGAGACCCAGTACTTC; d_call: -; v_call: TRBV20-1; clone_size: -; j_call: TRBJ2-5
cdr3_aa: CASSLGALSSYNEQFF; cdr3_nt: TGTGCCAGCAGTTTAGGGGCTTTAAGCTCCTACAATGAGCAGTTCTTC; d_call: -; v_call: TRBV28; clone_size: few; j_call: TRBJ2-1
cdr3_aa: CASSPGHYSNQPQLF; cdr3_nt: TGTGCCAGCAGCCCGGGACACTATAGCAATCAGCCCCAGCTTTTT; d_call: -; v_call: TRBV7-2; clone_size: -; j_call: TRBJ1-5
cdr3_aa: CASSLVGGHEQYF; cdr3_nt: TGTGCCAGCAGTTTAGTGGGTGGCCACGAGCAGTACTTC; d_call: -; v_call: TRBV27; clone_size: few; j_call: TRBJ2-7
cdr3_aa: CSVAGLAGLNQETQYF; cdr3_nt: TGCAGCGTGGCAGGACTAGCGGGCCTAAACCAAGAGACCCAGTACTTC; d_call: TRBD2; v_call: TRBV29-1; clone_size: few; j_call: TRBJ2-5
cdr3_aa: CASSVAGVVSTDEQFF; cdr3_nt: TGTGCCAGCAGTGTAGCGGGAGTAGTCTCTACCGATGAGCAGTTCTTC; d_call: TRBD2; v_call: TRBV2; clone_size: -; j_call: TRBJ2-1
cdr3_aa: CASSRDSGQPQHF; cdr3_nt: TGCGCCAGCAGCCGTGACTCGGGGCAGCCCCAGCATTTT; d_call: -; v_call: TRBV5-1; clone_size: -; j_call: TRBJ1-5
cdr3_aa: CSASIRGLAIGGELFF; cdr3_nt: TGCAGTGCTAGTATTCGGGGGCTAGCGATCGGCGGGGAGCTGTTTTTT; d_call: -; v_call: TRBV20-1; clone_size: -; j_call: TRBJ2-2
cdr3_aa: CSANPGSTDTQYF; cdr3_nt: TGCAGTGCCAATCCAGGATCCACAGATACGCAGTATTTT; d_call: -; v_call: TRBV20-1; clone_size: -; j_call: TRBJ2-3
cdr3_aa: CASSRSGQGSSYEQYF; cdr3_nt: TGCGCCAGCAGCCGGTCCGGACAGGGGAGCTCCTACGAGCAGTACTTC; d_call: TRBD1; v_call: TRBV4-1; clone_size: -; j_call: TRBJ2-7